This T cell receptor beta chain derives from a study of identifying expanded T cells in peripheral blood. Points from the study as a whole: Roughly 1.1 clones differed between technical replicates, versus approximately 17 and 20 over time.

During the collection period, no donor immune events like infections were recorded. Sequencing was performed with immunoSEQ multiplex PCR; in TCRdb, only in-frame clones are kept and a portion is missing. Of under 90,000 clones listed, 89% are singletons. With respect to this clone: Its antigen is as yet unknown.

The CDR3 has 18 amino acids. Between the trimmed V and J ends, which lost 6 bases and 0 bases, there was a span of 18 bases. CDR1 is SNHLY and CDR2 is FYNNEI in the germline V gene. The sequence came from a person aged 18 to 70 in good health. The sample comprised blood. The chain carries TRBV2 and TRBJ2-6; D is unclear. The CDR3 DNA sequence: TGTGCCAGCAGCCCCCTCTCGGCCTGGAGCTCTGGGGCCAACGTCCTGACTTTC. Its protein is CASSPLSAWSSGANVLTF. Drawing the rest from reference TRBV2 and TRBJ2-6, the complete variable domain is EPEVTQTPSHQVTQMGQEVILRCVPISNHLYFYWYRQILGQKVEFLVSFYNNEISEKSEIFDDQFSVERPDGSNFTLKIRSTKLEDSAMYFCASSPLSAWSSGANVLTFGAGSRLTVL.